Each of the 16 T cell receptor beta chains below was sequenced from the same sample in a study of identical twins (dated by TCRdb to the mid-2010s). The receptor library was made with 5' RACE. Reads for this sample came from an Illumina HiSeq 2000. TCRdb's own reprocessing of the public reads used fastp at Q25 and MiXCR and kept productive beta chains. Every distinct CDR3 protein forms one entry, paired with its most common genes and DNA. For this sample the table gives about 500,000 distinct CDR3 sequences, of which over 11% were detected only once. Approximately 0.98% of the sample lies in the top ten. The same sample was also used in a study of yellow fever vaccine responses in identical twins.

The sample taken for sequencing was CD4+ T cells sorted from blood. Receptors were obtained from a woman aged 18 to 35 in good health.

This clonotype was detected ten times or more. The rearrangement joins TRBV20-1 to TRBJ2-7, with D uncertain. CDR1 is DFQATT, CDR2 SNEGSKA, per germline (reference sequence). The ends were cut back, 2 bases at V and 3 bases at J, with 8 bases in the middle. This CDR3 spans 12 amino acids. Here the CDR3 DNA reads TGCAGTGCTAGATGGATCAACTACGAGCAGTACTTC. Protein sequence: CSARWINYEQYF.

This clonotype was seen a handful of times. The rearrangement uses TRBV4-3 and TRBJ2-2; D uncertain. The CDR3 totals 18 residues. The germline CDR1 and CDR2 sequences are LGHNA and YSLEER. V lost 0 bases and J lost 2, with 16 bases in between. The CDR3 spells CASSQDSLPSSNTGELFF. CDR3 sequence (DNA): TGCGCCAGCAGCCAAGACTCTTTACCTAGTTCTAACACCGGGGAGCTGTTTTTT.

This clonotype has a handful of counts. The V and J genes are TRBV3-1 and TRBJ1-5; possibly TRBD1 for D (5 bases). V was clipped by 1 base and J by 7 bases, with 11 bases between them. In germline, CDR1 is LGHDT, CDR2 YNNKEL (reference sequence). The CDR3 is 14 amino acids. CDR3 sequence: CASSQGQGTQPQHF. The DNA for the CDR3 is TGTGCCAGCAGCCAAGGTCAGGGAACCCAGCCCCAGCATTTT.

This clonotype was counted a few times. The chain links TRBV5-4 to TRBJ2-3, with D hard to call. This CDR3 region has 15 residues. The V end was cut by 0 bases, the J end by 1 base, with 9 bases between. From germline, CDR1 is SGHNT and CDR2 YYREEE (reference sequence). The CDR3 is CASSLALTRTDTQYF. The CDR3 nucleotides read TGTGCCAGCAGCTTGGCTCTCACCCGCACAGATACGCAGTATTTT.

This clonotype was counted only a few times. The chain employs TRBV20-1 and TRBJ1-1; TRBD1 is a possible D gene (5 bases). The V end lost 2 bases, the J end lost 1 base, and 14 bases lay between the germline ends. The CDR3 has 15 residues. In germline, CDR1 is DFQATT, CDR2 SNEGSKA (reference sequence). The CDR3 protein is CSARHGTKGNTEAFF. For the CDR3, the DNA is TGCAGTGCTAGACACGGGACCAAGGGGAACACTGAAGCTTTCTTT.

In its sample, this clonotype was seen a few times. The chain joins TRBV12-3 or TRBV12-4 to TRBJ2-3; D is uncertain. V lost 3 bases, J lost 1 base, and 8 bases lay in between. There are 14 residues in the CDR3. The CDR3 is CASSLLMGTDTQYF. DNA for the CDR3: TGTGCCAGCAGTTTGTTAATGGGCACAGATACGCAGTATTTT.

This clonotype occurred a few times. This chain uses TRBV28 with TRBJ2-1, with D tentatively TRBD2 (7 bases). Trimming removed 6 bases at V and 6 bases at J, with 18 bases between. This CDR3 contains 15 residues. Per germline, CDR1 MDHEN and CDR2 SYDVKM. CDR3 residues: CASSGRPGGFNEQFF. The CDR3, as DNA: TGTGCCAGCAGCGGGCGCCCGGGGGGCTTCAATGAGCAGTTCTTC. The full variable domain, with the rest looked up from reference TRBV28 and TRBJ2-1, is DVKVTQSSRYLVKRTGEKVFLECVQDMDHENMFWYRQDPGLGLRLIYFSYDVKMKEKGDIPEGYSVSREKKERFSLILESASTNQTSMYLCASSGRPGGFNEQFFGPGTRLTVL.

This clonotype was seen a few times. The chain carries TRBV14 and TRBJ1-1; D uncertain. Germline V gene sequence: CDR1 SGHDN, CDR2 FVKESK. There are 15 residues in the CDR3. V shed 0 bases and J shed 1 base, with 9 bases lying between them. CDR3 residues: CASSQDAGRNTEAFF. Here the CDR3 DNA reads TGTGCCAGCAGCCAAGATGCTGGAAGGAACACTGAAGCTTTCTTT.

This clonotype was observed many times. The chain has TRBV2 and TRBJ2-1; no definite D call. Germline CDR1 is SNHLY and CDR2 is FYNNEI. The length of the CDR3 is 16 residues. The V end was cut by 2 bases, the J end by 4 bases, with 15 bases between. In DNA form, the CDR3 reads TGTGCCAGCAGTGAACCAAGCCAGACCCTTTACAATGAGCAGTTCTTC. This sequence encodes CASSEPSQTLYNEQFF.

V is TRBV10-3 and J is TRBJ1-5; D might be TRBD1 (5 bases). Trimming removed 10 bases from V and 4 bases from J, with 14 bases in between. There are 13 residues in the CDR3. CDR1 ENHRY and CDR2 SYGVKD come from the germline V gene. The CDR3 nucleotides are TGTGCCACCCGGGGGGGTGAGAATCAGCCCCAGCATTTT. Translation: CATRGGENQPQHF.

This clonotype was found a few times. This chain uses TRBV4-2 with TRBJ2-2; D remains unclear. Germline lookup yields CDR1 LGHNA and CDR2 YNFKEQ. The CDR3 is 13 residues long. Trimming shortened V by 0 bases and J by 7 bases, and 6 bases separated the two germline ends. CDR3 sequence (DNA): TGTGCCAGCAGCCAAGATCTTCTCGGGGAGCTGTTTTTT. Translated, it gives CASSQDLLGELFF.

This clonotype showed up many times. V gene TRBV12-3 or TRBV12-4 combines with J gene TRBJ1-4; 8 bases line up with TRBD1. Trimming at V came to 2 bases and at J to 12 bases, leaving 2 bases not matched to a gene. The CDR3 runs 12 residues. This CDR3 reads CASSLKQGELFF. The DNA of the CDR3 is TGTGCCAGCAGTTTAAAACAGGGGGAACTGTTTTTT.

This chain links TRBV15 with TRBJ2-1; D might be TRBD2 (5 bases). Trimming took 8 bases from V and 10 from J, leaving 15 bases between them. Germline V gene sequence: CDR1 LNHNV, CDR2 YYDKDF (reference sequence). The CDR3 sequence is 12 residues long. The CDR3: CATYRGPGEQFF. Here the CDR3 DNA reads TGTGCCACCTATCGCGGGCCTGGGGAGCAGTTCTTC.

This clonotype was recorded a few times. The rearrangement uses TRBV29-1 and TRBJ2-2; TRBD1 is a possible D gene (6 bases). V was clipped by 7 bases and J by 0 bases, with 9 bases between them. Germline CDR1 is SQVTM and CDR2 is ANQGSEA. This CDR3 has 13 amino acids. The CDR3 reads CSAGTTNTGELFF. DNA of the CDR3: TGCAGCGCCGGGACAACGAACACCGGGGAGCTGTTTTTT.

The V call is TRBV28, the J call TRBJ2-7; 9 bases are a match to TRBD1. CDR1 MDHEN and CDR2 SYDVKM come from the germline V gene. This CDR3 region has 15 residues. The J segment lost 6 bases and the V segment lost 3 bases, leaving 9 bases of the junction unmatched. This chain's CDR3 is CASSLGQGRPCEQYF. CDR3 nucleotide sequence: TGTGCCAGCAGTTTGGGACAGGGACGACCCTGCGAGCAGTACTTC. The full variable domain, completed using reference TRBV28 and TRBJ2-7, is DVKVTQSSRYLVKRTGEKVFLECVQDMDHENMFWYRQDPGLGLRLIYFSYDVKMKEKGDIPEGYSVSREKKERFSLILESASTNQTSMYLCASSLGQGRPCEQYFGPGTRLTVT.

This clonotype was detected only a few times. This chain links TRBV27 with TRBJ2-3, with 7 bases fitting TRBD2. This CDR3 comprises 14 residues. Germline V CDR1 and CDR2: MNHEY, SMNVEV (reference sequence). With V trimmed by 8 bases and J by 2 bases, 7 bases remained unmatched. The DNA of the CDR3 is TGTGCCAGCCGACGGGGGGACCTCACAGATACGCAGTATTTT. Protein: CASRRGDLTDTQYF.